This T cell receptor (beta chain) was found in a study of T cells after yellow fever vaccination. At the level of the study: Fractions containing few cells were prepared with SMART-Seq v4 Ultra Low Input.

TCRdb reanalysed the 5' RACE reads using MiXCR and keeps one entry per CDR3 protein. The table has about 310,000 distinct CDR3 sequences, more than 3% seen once. Notes on this clonotype: Antigen unknown.

Study observations and caveats: CD4 and CD8 compartments shared a small share of clonotypes, likely from convergent recombination. Detected again after the booster were most primary-vaccination clones, at roughly 95% CD4 and 70% to 90% CD8.

With V trimmed by 5 bases and J by 3 bases, 10 bases remained unmatched. CDR1 is WSHSY and CDR2 is SAAADI in the germline V gene. The CDR3 extends over 15 amino acids. The receptor was derived from a man younger than 30 who received the YFV17D yellow fever vaccine. The chain combines TRBV10-2 with TRBJ2-7, with 7 bases fitting TRBD2. The material was PBMCs, obtained on the day of the yellow fever booster vaccination. The CDR3 here is CASSNLAEGNYEQYF. Written as DNA, the CDR3 is TGCGCCAGCAGTAATCTAGCGGAGGGTAACTACGAGCAGTACTTC.